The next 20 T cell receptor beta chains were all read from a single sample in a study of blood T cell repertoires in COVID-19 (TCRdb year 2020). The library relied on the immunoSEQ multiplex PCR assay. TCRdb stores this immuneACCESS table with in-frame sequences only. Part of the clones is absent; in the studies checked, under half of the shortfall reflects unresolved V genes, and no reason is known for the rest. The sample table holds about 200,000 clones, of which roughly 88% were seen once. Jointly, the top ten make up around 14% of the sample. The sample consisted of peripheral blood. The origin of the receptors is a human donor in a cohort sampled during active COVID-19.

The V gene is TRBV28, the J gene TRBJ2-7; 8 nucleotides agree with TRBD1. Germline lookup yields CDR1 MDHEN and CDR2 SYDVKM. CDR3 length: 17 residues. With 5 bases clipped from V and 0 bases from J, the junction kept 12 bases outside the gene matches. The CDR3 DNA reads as TGTGCCAGCAGTCTCCCCTCCCCACAGGGGGGCTCCTACGAGCAGTACTTC. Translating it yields CASSLPSPQGGSYEQYF.

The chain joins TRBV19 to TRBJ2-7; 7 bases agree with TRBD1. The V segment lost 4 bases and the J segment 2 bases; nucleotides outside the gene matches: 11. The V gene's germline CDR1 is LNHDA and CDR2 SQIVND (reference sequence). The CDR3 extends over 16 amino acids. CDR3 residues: CASSRNFGQAPYEQYF. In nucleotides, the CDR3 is TGTGCCAGTAGTAGAAATTTCGGACAGGCGCCCTACGAGCAGTACTTC.

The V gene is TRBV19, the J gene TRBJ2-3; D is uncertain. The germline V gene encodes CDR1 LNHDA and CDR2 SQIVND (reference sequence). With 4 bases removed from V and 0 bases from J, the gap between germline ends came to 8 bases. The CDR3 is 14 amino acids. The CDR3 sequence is CASSTGRSTDTQYF. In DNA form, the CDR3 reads TGTGCCAGTAGTACTGGCAGGAGCACAGATACGCAGTATTTT.

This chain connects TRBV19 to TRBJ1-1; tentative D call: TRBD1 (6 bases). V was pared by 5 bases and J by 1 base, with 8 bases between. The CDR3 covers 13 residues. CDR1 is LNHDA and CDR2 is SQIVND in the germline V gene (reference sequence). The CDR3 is CASSWDTNTEAFF. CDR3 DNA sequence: TGTGCCAGTAGTTGGGACACGAACACTGAAGCTTTCTTT. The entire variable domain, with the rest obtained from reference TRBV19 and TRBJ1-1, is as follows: DGGITQSPKYLFRKEGQNVTLSCEQNLNHDAMYWYRQDPGQGLRLIYYSQIVNDFQKGDIAEGYSVSREKKESFPLTVTSAQKNPTAFYLCASSWDTNTEAFFGQGTRLTVV.

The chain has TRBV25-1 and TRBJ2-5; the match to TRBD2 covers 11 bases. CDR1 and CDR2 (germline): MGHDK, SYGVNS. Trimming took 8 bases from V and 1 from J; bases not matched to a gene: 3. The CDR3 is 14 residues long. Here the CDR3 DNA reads TGTGCCAGCTCAGGACTAGCGGGCCAAGAGACCCAGTACTTC. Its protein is CASSGLAGQETQYF.

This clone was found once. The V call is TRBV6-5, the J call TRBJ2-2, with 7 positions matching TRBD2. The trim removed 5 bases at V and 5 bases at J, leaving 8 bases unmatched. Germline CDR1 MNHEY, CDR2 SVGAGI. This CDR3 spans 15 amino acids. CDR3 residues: CASSKLGGSTGELFF. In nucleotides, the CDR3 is TGTGCCAGCAGTAAACTGGGAGGGTCTACCGGGGAGCTGTTTTTT.

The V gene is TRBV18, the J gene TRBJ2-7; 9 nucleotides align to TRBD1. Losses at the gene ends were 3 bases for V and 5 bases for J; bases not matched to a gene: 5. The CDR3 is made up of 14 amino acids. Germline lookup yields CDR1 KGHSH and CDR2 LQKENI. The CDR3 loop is CASSPGQGFNEQYF. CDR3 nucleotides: TGTGCCAGCTCACCGGGACAGGGATTCAACGAGCAGTACTTC.

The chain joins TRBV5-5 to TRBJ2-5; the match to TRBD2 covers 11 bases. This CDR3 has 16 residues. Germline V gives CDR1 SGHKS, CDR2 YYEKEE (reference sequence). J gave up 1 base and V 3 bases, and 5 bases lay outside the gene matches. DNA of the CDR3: TGTGCCAGCAGCTACATAGCGGGAGGGCCCCAAGAGACCCAGTACTTC. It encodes CASSYIAGGPQETQYF.

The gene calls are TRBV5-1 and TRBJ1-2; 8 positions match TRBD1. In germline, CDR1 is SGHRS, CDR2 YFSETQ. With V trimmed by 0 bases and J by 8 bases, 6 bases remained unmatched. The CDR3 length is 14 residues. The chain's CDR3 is CASSLEGQVSGYTF. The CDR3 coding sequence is TGCGCCAGCAGCTTGGAGGGACAGGTCTCCGGCTACACCTTC.

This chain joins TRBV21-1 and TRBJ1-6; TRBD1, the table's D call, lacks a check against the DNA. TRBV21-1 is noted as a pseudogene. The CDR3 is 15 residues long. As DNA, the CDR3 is TGTGCCAGCAGCCCAATGGACAGGGTTAATTCACCCCTCCACTTT. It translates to CASSPMDRVNSPLHF.

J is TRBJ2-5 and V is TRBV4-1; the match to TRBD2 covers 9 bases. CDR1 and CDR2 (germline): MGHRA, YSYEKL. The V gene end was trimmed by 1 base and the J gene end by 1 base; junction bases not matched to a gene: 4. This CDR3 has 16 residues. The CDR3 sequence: CASSQASGTPQETQYF. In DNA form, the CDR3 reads TGCGCCAGCAGCCAAGCTAGCGGGACGCCCCAAGAGACCCAGTACTTC.

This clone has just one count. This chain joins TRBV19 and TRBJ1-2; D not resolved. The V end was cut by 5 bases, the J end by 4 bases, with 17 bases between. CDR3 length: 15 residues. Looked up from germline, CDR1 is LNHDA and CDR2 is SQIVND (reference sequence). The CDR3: CASSPWAGSGYGYTF. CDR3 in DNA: TGTGCCAGTAGTCCCTGGGCTGGATCCGGCTATGGCTACACCTTC.

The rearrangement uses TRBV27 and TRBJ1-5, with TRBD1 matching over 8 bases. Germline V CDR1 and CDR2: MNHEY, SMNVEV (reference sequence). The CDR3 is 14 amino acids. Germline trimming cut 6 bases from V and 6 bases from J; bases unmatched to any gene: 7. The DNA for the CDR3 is TGTGCCAGCAGCAGAGACAGGGGCGGTCAGCCCCAGCATTTT. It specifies CASSRDRGGQPQHF.

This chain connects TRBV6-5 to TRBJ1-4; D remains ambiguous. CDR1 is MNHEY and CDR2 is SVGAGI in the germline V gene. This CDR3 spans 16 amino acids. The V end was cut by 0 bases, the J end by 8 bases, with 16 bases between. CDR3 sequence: CASSYSIGGRAEKLFF. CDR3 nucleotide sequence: TGTGCCAGCAGTTACTCGATTGGAGGGCGAGCCGAAAAACTGTTTTTT.

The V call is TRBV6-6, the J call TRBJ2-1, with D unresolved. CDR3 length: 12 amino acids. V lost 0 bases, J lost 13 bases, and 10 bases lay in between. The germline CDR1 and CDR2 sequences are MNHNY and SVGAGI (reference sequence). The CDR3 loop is CASSYSKRFQFF. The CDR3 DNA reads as TGTGCCAGCAGTTACTCGAAACGGTTCCAGTTCTTC.

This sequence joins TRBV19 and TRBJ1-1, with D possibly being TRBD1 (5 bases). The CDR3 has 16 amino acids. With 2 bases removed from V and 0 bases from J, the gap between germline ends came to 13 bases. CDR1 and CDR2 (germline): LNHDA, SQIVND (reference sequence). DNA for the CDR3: TGTGCCAGTAGTATACCGGCAGGGAACATGAACACTGAAGCTTTCTTT. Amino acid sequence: CASSIPAGNMNTEAFF. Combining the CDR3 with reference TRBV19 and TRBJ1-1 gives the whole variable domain DGGITQSPKYLFRKEGQNVTLSCEQNLNHDAMYWYRQDPGQGLRLIYYSQIVNDFQKGDIAEGYSVSREKKESFPLTVTSAQKNPTAFYLCASSIPAGNMNTEAFFGQGTRLTVV.

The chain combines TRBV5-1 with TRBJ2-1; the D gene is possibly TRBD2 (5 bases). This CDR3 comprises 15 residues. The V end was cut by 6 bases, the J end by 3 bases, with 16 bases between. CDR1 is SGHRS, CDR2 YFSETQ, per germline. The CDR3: CASTLDLALYNEQFF. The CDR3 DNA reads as TGCGCCAGCACACTAGACTTAGCTCTCTACAATGAGCAGTTCTTC.

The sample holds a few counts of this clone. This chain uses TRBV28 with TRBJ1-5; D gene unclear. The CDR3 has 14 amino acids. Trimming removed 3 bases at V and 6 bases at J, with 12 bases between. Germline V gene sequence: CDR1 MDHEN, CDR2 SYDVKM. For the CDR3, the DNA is TGTGCCAGCAGTTTGCTCGGGTCTGGTCAGCCCCAGCATTTT. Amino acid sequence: CASSLLGSGQPQHF. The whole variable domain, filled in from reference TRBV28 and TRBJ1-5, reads DVKVTQSSRYLVKRTGEKVFLECVQDMDHENMFWYRQDPGLGLRLIYFSYDVKMKEKGDIPEGYSVSREKKERFSLILESASTNQTSMYLCASSLLGSGQPQHFGDGTRLSIL.

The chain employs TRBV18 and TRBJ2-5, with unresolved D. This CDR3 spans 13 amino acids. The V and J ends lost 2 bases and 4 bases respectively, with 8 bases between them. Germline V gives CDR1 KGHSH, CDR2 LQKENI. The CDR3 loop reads CASSPDTRETQYF. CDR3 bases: TGTGCCAGCTCACCAGATACAAGAGAGACCCAGTACTTC.

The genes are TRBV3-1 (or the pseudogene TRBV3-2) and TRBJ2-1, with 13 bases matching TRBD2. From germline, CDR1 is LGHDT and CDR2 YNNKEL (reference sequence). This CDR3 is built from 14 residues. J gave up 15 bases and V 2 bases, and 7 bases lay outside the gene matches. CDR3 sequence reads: CASSQTSGRAAGFF. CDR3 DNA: TGTGCCAGCAGCCAAACTAGCGGGAGGGCCGCCGGGTTCTTC.